The 27 T cell receptor beta chains below all came from one sample that was sequenced in a study of blood T cell repertoires in COVID-19. TCRdb keeps only in-frame clones here, not all; method: immunoSEQ multiplex PCR. The sample gives around 100,000 clones, roughly 80% of which show up once; roughly 3.3% is in the top ten. The sample consisted of peripheral blood. These receptors came from an elderly woman with active or convalescent COVID-19.

The rearrangement joins TRBV4-3 to TRBJ1-2, with D possibly matching TRBD1 (5 bases). CDR3 length: 14 residues. The germline gives CDR1 LGHNA, CDR2 YSLEER. V was cut by 0 bases and J by 7 bases, with 12 bases left in between. Written as DNA, the CDR3 is TGCGCCAGCAGCCAAGACAGGACACTTGGTGGCTACACCTTC. Translated: CASSQDRTLGGYTF.

This clone appeared once. V and J are TRBV7-8 and TRBJ1-6, with D possibly TRBD1 on 6 matching bases. Germline V CDR1 and CDR2: SGHVS, FQNEAQ. This CDR3 is 16 amino acids long. V shed 1 base and J shed 1 base, with 8 bases lying between them. The CDR3 nucleotides read TGTGCCAGCAGCTTAGACAGGGTTTCCTATAATTCACCCCTCCACTTT. Protein product: CASSLDRVSYNSPLHF.

The CDR3 here is CASSPGQGTYEQYF. CDR3 sequence (DNA): TGTGCCAGCAGCCCCGGACAGGGCACCTACGAGCAGTACTTC. This sequence joins TRBV14 and TRBJ2-7; 8 bases map to TRBD1. The CDR3 is made up of 14 amino acids. In germline, CDR1 is SGHDN, CDR2 FVKESK. With 4 bases clipped from V and 2 bases from J, the junction kept 4 bases outside the gene matches.

The J gene is TRBJ2-7, the V gene TRBV27; 7 bases map to TRBD2. Germline CDR1 and CDR2: MNHEY and SMNVEV (reference sequence). Losses at the gene ends were 5 bases for V and 3 bases for J; bases not matched to a gene: 16. This CDR3 is 17 amino acids long. In nucleotides, the CDR3 is TGTGCCAGCAGTCCATCTTGGGGCGGGGGACCAAACTACGAGCAGTACTTC. Encoded protein: CASSPSWGGGPNYEQYF.

V is TRBV6-5 and J is TRBJ1-1, with 10 bases lining up with TRBD1. Trimming at V came to 6 bases and at J to 5 bases, leaving 3 bases not matched to a gene. Germline V gene lookup returns CDR1 MNHEY and CDR2 SVGAGI. The CDR3 covers 13 residues. CDR3 sequence reads: CASSGDRGTEAFF. The CDR3 DNA reads as TGTGCCAGCAGCGGGGACAGGGGAACTGAAGCTTTCTTT.

The J gene is TRBJ1-5, the V gene TRBV18; weak D call: TRBD1 (6 bases). The ends were cut back, 0 bases at V and 7 bases at J, with 16 bases in the middle. In germline, CDR1 is KGHSH, CDR2 LQKENI. The CDR3 runs to 16 residues. The CDR3 is CASSPPNSKGDQPQHF. In DNA, the CDR3 is TGTGCCAGCTCACCACCAAATAGCAAGGGGGACCAGCCCCAGCATTTT.

The rearrangement joins TRBV27 to TRBJ2-7; 10 nucleotides match TRBD1. V trimming: 4 bases; J trimming: 4 bases; junction bases outside the gene matches: 13. The CDR3 spans 17 residues. The V gene's germline CDR1 is MNHEY and CDR2 SMNVEV (reference sequence). This chain's CDR3 is CASSSGQGVKGYYEQYF. In DNA form, the CDR3 reads TGTGCCAGCAGTTCCGGACAGGGGGTGAAGGGTTATTACGAGCAGTACTTC.

V is TRBV7-8 and J is TRBJ1-6, with unresolved D. CDR3 length: 14 residues. Deletions cut 4 bases from V and 7 bases from J, with 11 bases between. The germline gives CDR1 SGHVS, CDR2 FQNEAQ. DNA of the CDR3: TGTGCCAGCAGCTCCGGGATCAACAATTCACCCCTCCACTTT. As protein: CASSSGINNSPLHF.

This chain uses TRBV4-1 with TRBJ2-1; 10 nucleotides align to TRBD2. Germline values: CDR1 MGHRA, CDR2 YSYEKL. Trimming cost V 0 bases and J 7 bases; bases outside gene matches: 9. The CDR3 loop spans 17 amino acids. The CDR3 protein is CASSQEGSGRIGNEQFF. The CDR3 coding sequence is TGCGCCAGCAGCCAAGAGGGTAGCGGGAGGATCGGTAATGAGCAGTTCTTC.

The rearrangement links TRBV7-8 to TRBJ1-1, with 9 bases that match TRBD1. Per germline, CDR1 SGHVS and CDR2 FQNEAQ. This CDR3 region has 16 residues. V was pared by 4 bases and J by 4 bases, with 10 bases of the junction left unmatched. The CDR3 is CASSSLPQGASTEAFF. CDR3 coding DNA: TGTGCCAGCAGCTCGCTGCCACAGGGGGCCTCCACTGAAGCTTTCTTT.

The chain uses TRBV6-5 and TRBJ2-2; D remains ambiguous. V lost 6 bases, J lost 9 bases, and 17 bases lay in between. The germline V gene encodes CDR1 MNHEY and CDR2 SVGAGI. There are 14 residues in the CDR3. This chain's CDR3 is CASRPRGTSRELFF. CDR3 coding DNA: TGTGCCAGCAGACCACGAGGTACCTCCCGGGAGCTGTTTTTT.

V gene TRBV30 combines with J gene TRBJ1-3; no firm D call. The CDR3 totals 11 residues. Looked up from germline, CDR1 is GTSNPN and CDR2 is SVGIG (reference sequence). V was trimmed by 5 bases and J by 2 bases, leaving 4 bases between them. This CDR3 reads CAWGPGNTIYF. Written as DNA, the CDR3 is TGTGCCTGGGGGCCTGGAAACACCATATATTTT.

The chain links TRBV9 to TRBJ1-2; D ambiguous. Germline V lookup: CDR1 SGDLS, CDR2 YYNGEE. This CDR3 region has 14 residues. V was pared by 0 bases and J by 7 bases, with 13 bases between. For the CDR3, the DNA is TGTGCCAGCAGCGTAGAAGCCGGGGTTAGTGGCTACACCTTC. Translating gives CASSVEAGVSGYTF.

The genes are TRBV28 and TRBJ1-5; D ambiguous. Germline CDR1 and CDR2: MDHEN and SYDVKM. The length of the CDR3 is 15 residues. Trimming removed 4 bases at V and 2 bases at J, with 12 bases between. The CDR3 protein is CASSSGFYGNQPQHF. CDR3 in DNA: TGTGCCAGCAGTTCGGGGTTTTACGGCAATCAGCCCCAGCATTTT. The variable domain in full, with the rest retrieved from reference TRBV28 and TRBJ1-5, is DVKVTQSSRYLVKRTGEKVFLECVQDMDHENMFWYRQDPGLGLRLIYFSYDVKMKEKGDIPEGYSVSREKKERFSLILESASTNQTSMYLCASSSGFYGNQPQHFGDGTRLSIL.

This sequence joins TRBV28 and TRBJ1-6, with D maybe TRBD1 (5 bases). V lost 3 bases and J lost 3, with 15 bases in between. Germline V gene sequence: CDR1 MDHEN, CDR2 SYDVKM. CDR3 length equals 17 residues. The CDR3: CASSFLSAGFYNSPLHF. The CDR3 coding sequence is TGTGCCAGCAGTTTTCTATCCGCAGGGTTCTATAATTCACCCCTCCACTTT. The full variable domain, its missing parts supplied by reference TRBV28 and TRBJ1-6, is DVKVTQSSRYLVKRTGEKVFLECVQDMDHENMFWYRQDPGLGLRLIYFSYDVKMKEKGDIPEGYSVSREKKERFSLILESASTNQTSMYLCASSFLSAGFYNSPLHFGNGTRLTVT.

V gene TRBV19 combines with J gene TRBJ1-4; D may be TRBD1 (6 bases). V gave up 6 bases and J gave up 0 bases, with 11 bases separating them. CDR3 length equals 15 residues. The germline CDR1 and CDR2 sequences are LNHDA and SQIVND (reference sequence). The CDR3 loop reads CASRDRETTNEKLFF. In DNA, the CDR3 is TGTGCCAGTAGGGACAGAGAGACAACTAATGAAAAACTGTTTTTT. Full variable domain (missing parts from reference TRBV19 and TRBJ1-4): DGGITQSPKYLFRKEGQNVTLSCEQNLNHDAMYWYRQDPGQGLRLIYYSQIVNDFQKGDIAEGYSVSREKKESFPLTVTSAQKNPTAFYLCASRDRETTNEKLFFGSGTQLSVL.

V usage is TRBV11-1 and J usage is TRBJ1-1; D uncertain. Trimming stripped 1 base from V and 4 bases from J, with 10 bases between. The CDR3 is 14 residues long. The germline V gene has CDR1 SGHAT and CDR2 FQDESV (reference sequence). The CDR3 loop is CASSLDFAPTEAFF. The CDR3 DNA reads as TGTGCCAGCAGCTTAGACTTCGCCCCCACTGAAGCTTTCTTT.

The chain employs TRBV2 and TRBJ1-5; maybe TRBD1 (5 bases). Trimming pared 2 bases from V and 2 bases from J, leaving 7 bases between. This CDR3 has 14 residues. The germline V gene has CDR1 SNHLY and CDR2 FYNNEI. The CDR3 DNA is TGTGCCAGCAGTGAAATCAGGGGCAATCAGCCCCAGCATTTT. It specifies CASSEIRGNQPQHF. Full variable domain (rest looked up from reference TRBV2 and TRBJ1-5): EPEVTQTPSHQVTQMGQEVILRCVPISNHLYFYWYRQILGQKVEFLVSFYNNEISEKSEIFDDQFSVERPDGSNFTLKIRSTKLEDSAMYFCASSEIRGNQPQHFGDGTRLSIL.

This chain links TRBV19 with TRBJ2-7, with 7 nucleotides matching TRBD2. CDR1 and CDR2 from the germline V gene are LNHDA and SQIVND (reference sequence). V was pared by 6 bases and J by 7 bases, with 3 bases of the junction left unmatched. The CDR3 sequence is 11 residues long. For the CDR3, the DNA is TGTGCCAGTAGAGCGGGACGGGAGCAGTACTTC. Translation gives CASRAGREQYF.

This chain joins TRBV4-3 and TRBJ1-1; D not certain. The CDR3 has 13 residues. The germline CDR1 and CDR2 sequences are LGHNA and YSLEER. V gave up 6 bases and J gave up 1 base, with 9 bases separating them. CDR3 sequence reads: CASSRTGNTEAFF. The DNA for the CDR3 is TGCGCCAGCAGTCGAACGGGGAACACTGAAGCTTTCTTT.

The chain uses TRBV28 and TRBJ2-7, with D tentatively TRBD2 (6 bases). From germline, CDR1 is MDHEN and CDR2 SYDVKM. Trimming took off 4 bases at V and 9 bases at J, with 19 bases between the two ends. This CDR3 has 14 residues. CDR3 nucleotide sequence: TGTGCCAGCAGTTCCGCGACCGGGACTCCGACGCAGTACTTC. The encoded protein is CASSSATGTPTQYF.

V usage is TRBV7-2 and J usage is TRBJ2-2; TRBD1 matches at 7 bases. The CDR3 is 15 residues long. The trim removed 3 bases at V and 5 bases at J, leaving 6 bases unmatched. The germline V gene encodes CDR1 SGHTA and CDR2 FQGNSA. The CDR3 loop reads CASSFRGGGTGELFF. As DNA, the CDR3 is TGTGCCAGCAGCTTTAGAGGGGGCGGTACCGGGGAGCTGTTTTTT.

V usage is TRBV21-1 and J usage is TRBJ2-2; the table's D call, TRBD2, was not checked against the DNA. TRBV21-1 is assigned pseudogene status. This CDR3 spans 15 amino acids. CDR3 loop: CASRIIATRTGELFF. CDR3 nucleotide sequence: TGTGCCAGCAGGATAATAGCTACTAGGACCGGGGAGCTGTTTTTT.

The V gene is TRBV5-1, the J gene TRBJ2-2; D possibly corresponds to TRBD2 (5 bases). Germline V gene lookup returns CDR1 SGHRS and CDR2 YFSETQ. V was pared by 4 bases and J by 6 bases, with 10 bases between. This CDR3 is built from 13 residues. The CDR3 bases are TGCGCCAGCAGCCAGGAGGTAGCCGGGGAGCTGTTTTTT. Its protein product is CASSQEVAGELFF.

V usage is TRBV2 and J usage is TRBJ2-3, with D tentatively TRBD1 (5 bases). The CDR3 contains 13 residues. V was cut by 4 bases and J by 8 bases, with 13 bases left in between. Germline V gene sequence: CDR1 SNHLY, CDR2 FYNNEI. The DNA of the CDR3 is TGTGCCAGCAGTGTTGAAGGACATGGTACGCAGTATTTT. Residues: CASSVEGHGTQYF.

This chain links TRBV6-5 with TRBJ2-7, with 9 bases matching TRBD1. The germline V gene has CDR1 MNHEY and CDR2 SVGAGI. V dropped 6 bases and J dropped 5; count of bases not matched to a gene: 2. This CDR3 is built from 12 residues. CDR3 region: CASRRTGDEQYF. CDR3 DNA: TGTGCCAGCAGGAGGACAGGGGACGAGCAGTACTTC.

The chain links TRBV24-1 to TRBJ1-5; 7 bases are shared with TRBD1. V lost 9 bases, J lost 13 bases, and 14 bases stayed unmatched. CDR1 and CDR2 (germline): KGHDR, SFDVKD. CDR3 size: 13 residues. Here the CDR3 reads CATSDRVKRVQHF. CDR3 sequence (DNA): TGTGCCACCTCTGACAGGGTGAAGCGGGTTCAGCATTTT.